The 14 T cell receptor beta chains in this list originate from one sample, sequenced in a study of blood T cell repertoires in COVID-19 (dated by TCRdb to 2019 to 2021). Library preparation employed the immunoSEQ multiplex PCR assay. Here the immuneACCESS table is served through TCRdb, limited to in-frame sequences with V and J called. Missing clones are a known gap in these copies; in checked studies unresolved V genes cover under half, and the rest lacks a known reason. The sample records 150,000 to 180,000 clones, about 80% of which are singletons. Approximately 30% of the sample is in the top ten clones. The sequencing sample was made of peripheral blood. The receptors shown here come from a woman aged 55-70 years with acute or convalescent COVID-19.

V and J are TRBV2 and TRBJ1-2; perhaps TRBD1 as D (5 bases). Trimming removed 11 bases at V and 4 bases at J, with 14 bases between. Germline V gene sequence: CDR1 SNHLY, CDR2 FYNNEI. CDR3 length: 12 amino acids. CDR3 nucleotide sequence: TGTGCCGGTGATCTGGGGGGCTATGGCTACACCTTC. Residues: CAGDLGGYGYTF.

This clone was seen only once. V gene TRBV18 combines with J gene TRBJ2-7, with D tentatively TRBD1 (6 bases). Germline CDR1 KGHSH, CDR2 LQKENI. This CDR3 spans 15 amino acids. The germline V and J ends were trimmed by 0 bases and 3 bases, with 12 bases remaining between them. In DNA, the CDR3 is TGTGCCAGCTCACCACCCTCGACAGGTAACTACGAGCAGTACTTC. This gives the protein CASSPPSTGNYEQYF.

This chain connects TRBV7-9 to TRBJ2-1; a possible D gene is TRBD2 (6 bases). The CDR3 totals 15 residues. Trimming cost V 1 base and J 1 base, with 8 bases left between them. Per the germline V gene, CDR1 is SEHNR and CDR2 is FQNEAQ (reference sequence). The CDR3 here is CASSLGGASYNEQFF. CDR3 in DNA: TGTGCCAGCAGCTTAGGCGGGGCTTCCTACAATGAGCAGTTCTTC.

V gene TRBV18 combines with J gene TRBJ1-2, with 8 positions matching TRBD1. Germline V gene data show CDR1 as KGHSH and CDR2 as LQKENI. This CDR3 is built from 16 residues. Losses at the gene ends were 0 bases for V and 5 bases for J; bases not matched to a gene: 8. The CDR3 protein is CASSPPEQGGVYGYTF. As DNA, the CDR3 is TGTGCCAGCTCACCACCGGAACAGGGGGGCGTATATGGCTACACCTTC. Using reference TRBV18 and TRBJ1-2 for the parts outside the CDR3, the full variable domain is NAGVMQNPRHLVRRRGQEARLRCSPMKGHSHVYWYRQLPEEGLKFMVYLQKENIIDESGMPKERFSAEFPKEGPSILRIQQVVRGDSAAYFCASSPPEQGGVYGYTFGSGTRLTVV.

The chain carries TRBV5-5 and TRBJ2-7; TRBD2 might be the D (5 bases). With 1 base removed from V and 2 bases from J, the gap between germline ends came to 10 bases. The CDR3 runs 14 residues. From germline, CDR1 is SGHKS and CDR2 YYEKEE (reference sequence). The CDR3 region has the DNA TGTGCCAGCAGCTTGAGCCCCGGGGCCTACGAGCAGTACTTC. It codes for CASSLSPGAYEQYF.

The chain joins TRBV7-8 to TRBJ1-2, with D uncertain. The CDR3 has 14 amino acids. CDR1 and CDR2 from the germline V gene are SGHVS and FQNEAQ. The V and J ends lost 3 bases and 2 bases respectively, with 10 bases between them. The CDR3, as DNA: TGTGCCAGCAGCTTTAATGGGCGCAACTATGGCTACACCTTC. This sequence encodes CASSFNGRNYGYTF.

This clone appeared a single time. The V call is TRBV2, the J call TRBJ2-3; weak D call: TRBD1 (6 bases). Germline CDR1 SNHLY, CDR2 FYNNEI. V dropped 6 bases and J dropped 2 bases, with 21 bases sitting between them. The CDR3 runs 17 residues. The CDR3: CASRELGTPVTTDTQYF. DNA for the CDR3: TGTGCCAGCAGGGAACTGGGGACACCAGTAACCACAGATACGCAGTATTTT.

J is TRBJ2-5 and V is TRBV4-2; 16 positions agree with TRBD2. CDR1 LGHNA and CDR2 YNFKEQ come from the germline V gene. J lost 5 bases, V lost 4 bases, and 19 bases had no gene match. This CDR3 spans 21 amino acids. Here the CDR3 DNA reads TGTGCCAGCAGCCCCAAACCCGGGACTAGCGGGGGGGCGGGAGCAGCCGAGACCCAGTACTTC. Its translation: CASSPKPGTSGGAGAAETQYF.

The chain links TRBV6-5 to TRBJ2-7; TRBD2 matches at 9 bases. The CDR3 runs 15 residues. With V trimmed by 6 bases and J by 0 bases, 6 bases remained unmatched. CDR1 and CDR2 from the germline V gene are MNHEY and SVGAGI. In nucleotides, the CDR3 is TGTGCCAGCAGAGGGACTAGCCGCCTCTCCTACGAGCAGTACTTC. It translates to CASRGTSRLSYEQYF.

The rearrangement links TRBV12-3 or TRBV12-4 to TRBJ1-2; tentatively, D is TRBD1 (5 bases). Trimming removed 3 bases from V and 8 bases from J, with 10 bases in between. The CDR3 runs to 12 residues. CDR3: CASSFPGGGYTF. As DNA, the CDR3 is TGTGCCAGCAGTTTTCCCGGGGGAGGCTACACCTTC.

The sample holds one count of this clone. The rearrangement uses TRBV10-2 and TRBJ2-1, with TRBD1 identical over 8 bases. In germline, CDR1 is WSHSY, CDR2 SAAADI. V shed 5 bases, J shed 3 bases, and the junction held 12 bases outside the gene matches. This CDR3 comprises 17 residues. DNA of the CDR3: TGCGCCAGCAGTAAAACTCCGGGACAGGTAGGCTACAATGAGCAGTTCTTC. Amino acid sequence: CASSKTPGQVGYNEQFF.

This clone was counted a single time. This sequence joins TRBV21-1 and TRBJ2-5; TRBD1, the table's D call, lacks a check against the DNA. TRBV21-1 counts as a pseudogene. The CDR3 consists of 19 residues. The CDR3 spells CASSEKMTSCRGYQETQYF. The CDR3, as DNA: TGTGCCAGCAGCGAAAAGATGACATCTTGTAGGGGATACCAAGAGACCCAGTACTTC.

The V call is TRBV5-5, the J call TRBJ1-4, with 9 bases aligning to TRBD1. The J segment lost 2 bases and the V segment lost 5 bases, leaving 7 bases of the junction unmatched. Per germline, CDR1 SGHKS and CDR2 YYEKEE (reference sequence). This CDR3 region has 16 residues. The CDR3 DNA is TGTGCCAGCAGGCCAAGGACAGGGGTTACTAATGAAAAACTGTTTTTT. Translating gives CASRPRTGVTNEKLFF.

The V and J genes are TRBV6-2 or TRBV6-3 and TRBJ2-2; 13 bases agree with TRBD2. The V and J ends lost 6 bases and 0 bases, in that order; junction bases with no gene match: 7. The CDR3 consists of 18 residues. In germline, CDR1 is MNHEY, CDR2 SVGEGT. CDR3 residues: CASSLLAGGFSNTGELFF. CDR3 bases: TGTGCCAGCAGCCTACTAGCGGGGGGGTTCTCGAACACCGGGGAGCTGTTTTTT.